This T cell receptor (beta chain) is from a study of Graves' ophthalmopathy and Graves' hyperthyroidism listed by TCRdb under 2018. At the level of the whole study: Hyperthyroidism was defined as stable when no progression to ophthalmopathy occurred within 18 months of follow-up. TCR beta repertoire signatures were used to distinguish Graves' ophthalmopathy from Graves' hyperthyroidism and to predict progression to ophthalmopathy. In six hyperthyroidism patients, the T-cell repertoire of thyroid tissue was compared with the T-cell repertoire of blood. In total, approximately 130 blood samples were TCR-sequenced: fewer than 50 ophthalmopathy, 80 or so hyperthyroidism and some 17 hyperthyroidism-to-ophthalmopathy patients. Following sample collection, hyperthyroidism patients were given methimazole at a starting dose of 30 mg daily, and ophthalmopathy patients were given high-dose intravenous methylprednisolone. To explore V-J signatures that distinguish ophthalmopathy from hyperthyroidism, a discovery set of around 100 patients was enrolled, made up of 43 with ophthalmopathy and fewer than 60 with stable hyperthyroidism. The independent validation cohort included about 19 hyperthyroidism patients plus 17 patients who later progressed from hyperthyroidism to ophthalmopathy. Overall results and qualifications from the work: Ophthalmopathy was separated from stable hyperthyroidism by the 13-signature model with about 89% sensitivity and about 81% specificity in cross-validation and with 80%/75% in the test set. In validation, the model predicted ophthalmopathy progression with 70.59% sensitivity and roughly 72% specificity; approximately 12 predicted patients were CT-confirmed with GO in a median of 6.5 months. Sample size was not statistically predetermined, and group allocation was not concealed from the investigators. Most expanded thyroid clonotypes with a frequency above 0.001 also appeared in blood, which suggests that blood repertoires may reflect the immune response in the thyroid.

This clonotype was counted a few times. The target of this receptor is not known. No quality values exist for individual bases; no much larger clone is one base distant. For repertoire sequencing, the TCR beta CDR3 regions were amplified from RNA transcripts. The first round was an RT-PCR using HTBI primers with the Qiagen OneStep RT-PCR kit, and this first round was followed by a second-round multiplex PCR, then size selection and purification. Sequencing of the libraries was carried out on an Illumina HiSeq2000 in paired-end mode with 100 bp reads. From the authors' description of their analysis: SOAPnuke was used to process the reads, removing any read that contained adapters or uncalled bases, had a mean Phred below 15, or lacked an exact match to the constant primer or identifier. COPE v1.2.5 was used to merge high-quality paired reads. Unique nucleotide sequences were defined as clonotypes and aligned to IMGT TRB V, D and J references using MiTCR v1.1. Only V-J combinations with frequency above 0.0001 were analysed, covering about 99% of repertoires. For each V-J combination, a TCR clonal expansion and chaos score was defined as the ratio of F50 clonal expansion to chaos observed in the TCRdist matrix. Welch's t-statistics and random forest were used to reduce features to more than ten V-J combinations, which were fed into a naive Bayes classifier. Thyroid-blood repertoire similarity was quantified with the Morisita-Horn index. The raw public data were reprocessed by TCRdb itself: fastp quality trimming at Q25, MiXCR clonotype calling, in-frame beta chains only. All rows with the same CDR3 protein become a single entry with the most common DNA and genes. The V and J calls, along with clone size, are taken from TCRdb and not from the paper's own processing. This sample is represented by about 500,000 distinct CDR3 sequences; under 45% of them were singletons. The biggest ten clones account for about 4.6% of the sample.

Including the terminal cysteine and phenylalanine, the CDR3 comprises 15 residues. The sequence is cut down to CDR3 DNA, 45 bases in frame from base 1. CDR1 and CDR2 were assigned from the germline V gene as SGHTA and FQGNSA. Hyperthyroidism patients were newly diagnosed, were aged 18 to 65 years, and had a disease duration under 2 months. Anyone with other autoimmune diseases, uncontrolled infections, pregnancy or lactation was excluded from the study. Clinical symptoms, serum thyroxine, TRAb, thyroid ultrasound and orbital computed tomography were used for diagnosis. Total RNA was extracted with Trizol reagent and quality-checked on an Agilent 2100 Bioanalyzer.

The chain links TRBV7-2 with TRBJ2-7; the D region possibly corresponds to TRBD2 (7 bases align). The J call could be wrong; TRBJ2-1 is a better fit for the DNA end. Sequences were obtained from peripheral blood or thyroid tissue (not recorded which). The TCR comes from an adult man with Graves' hyperthyroidism. This receptor carries the CDR3 CASSKTGGVIGEQFF. In nucleotides, the sequence is TGTGCCAGCAGCAAGACGGGGGGCGTAATTGGTGAGCAGTTCTTC.